What follows are 32 T cell receptor beta chains derived from one specimen sequenced in a study of OX40 agonist ivuxolimab in advanced cancers. TCRdb's table, derived via immunoSEQ multiplex PCR, lists solely in-frame clones and lacks some. The sample records tens of thousands of clones, 94% being singletons. This specimen was CD4+ or CD8+ T cells sorted from blood, taken in a trial of the OX40 agonist ivuxolimab. The receptors shown here come from an adult with an advanced solid tumor such as melanoma, head and neck, liver or kidney cancer.

The chain carries TRBV28 and TRBJ1-5, with D uncertain. The germline V gene has CDR1 MDHEN and CDR2 SYDVKM. The CDR3 length is 17 residues. The V gene lost 6 bases and the J gene lost 2 bases, with 20 bases spanning the gap. CDR3 coding DNA: TGTGCCAGCAGATCGACCGCTCGGTGGGAGGGCAATCAGCCCCAGCATTTT. Its protein is CASRSTARWEGNQPQHF.

V usage is TRBV6-1 and J usage is TRBJ1-5; tentative D call: TRBD1 (5 bases). Germline CDR1 is MNHNS and CDR2 is SASEGT. The V gene lost 3 bases and the J gene lost 7 bases, with 22 bases spanning the gap. The CDR3 is 17 residues long. CDR3 sequence reads: CASSDGGWGTLRQPQHF. Written as DNA, the CDR3 is TGTGCCAGCAGTGATGGGGGATGGGGCACCTTGAGGCAGCCCCAGCATTTT.

The chain recombines TRBV28 with TRBJ1-2; perhaps TRBD1 as D (6 bases). Deletions cut 4 bases from V and 4 bases from J, with 13 bases between. The CDR3 loop spans 14 amino acids. Germline V CDR1 and CDR2: MDHEN, SYDVKM. CDR3 sequence reads: CASSSRQVVYGYTF. The CDR3, as DNA: TGTGCCAGCAGTTCCCGACAGGTTGTCTATGGCTACACCTTC.

The CDR3, as DNA: TGTGCCAGCAGTTCCGGGGGGACTTACAATGAGCAGTTCTTC. Translated: CASSSGGTYNEQFF. The V gene is TRBV27, the J gene TRBJ2-1, with 7 bases that match TRBD2. V shed 4 bases, J shed 4 bases, and the junction held 4 bases outside the gene matches. CDR1 is MNHEY, CDR2 SMNVEV, per germline (reference sequence). The CDR3 extends over 14 amino acids.

The chain employs TRBV5-1 and TRBJ2-3; perhaps TRBD2 as D (5 bases). From germline, CDR1 is SGHRS and CDR2 YFSETQ. V was cut by 4 bases and J by 4 bases, with 7 bases left in between. The CDR3 has 12 residues. The chain's CDR3 is CASSPGADTQYF. The DNA for the CDR3 is TGCGCCAGCAGCCCCGGGGCAGATACGCAGTATTTT. Together with reference TRBV5-1 and TRBJ2-3, the CDR3 gives the full variable domain: KAGVTQTPRYLIKTRGQQVTLSCSPISGHRSVSWYQQTPGQGLQFLFEYFSETQRNKGNFPGRFSGRQFSNSRSEMNVSTLELGDSALYLCASSPGADTQYFGPGTRLTVL.

CDR3 DNA sequence: TGTGCCAGTAGTGAGGGTTATGGCTACACCTTC. Amino acids: CASSEGYGYTF. J is TRBJ1-2 and V is TRBV19; D is ambiguous. From germline, CDR1 is LNHDA and CDR2 SQIVND (reference sequence). Between the trimmed V and J ends, which lost 5 bases and 5 bases, there was a span of 6 bases. CDR3 length equals 11 residues. The full variable domain, rest sourced from reference TRBV19 and TRBJ1-2, is DGGITQSPKYLFRKEGQNVTLSCEQNLNHDAMYWYRQDPGQGLRLIYYSQIVNDFQKGDIAEGYSVSREKKESFPLTVTSAQKNPTAFYLCASSEGYGYTFGSGTRLTVV.

V gene TRBV6-5 combines with J gene TRBJ1-1; D is possibly TRBD1 (6 bases). There are 13 residues in the CDR3. Germline assignment: CDR1 MNHEY and CDR2 SVGAGI. Trimming left V 6 bases short and J 4 bases short, with 12 bases between. The CDR3 sequence is CASRITGSTEAFF. CDR3 bases: TGTGCCAGCAGAATTACAGGGAGCACTGAAGCTTTCTTT.

This sequence joins TRBV27 and TRBJ1-5; D gene unclear. V was shortened by 2 bases and J by 6 bases, with 8 bases between the two germline ends. Germline CDR1 MNHEY, CDR2 SMNVEV (reference sequence). This CDR3 has 13 residues. This chain's CDR3 is CASSLSATQPQHF. The CDR3 region has the DNA TGTGCCAGCAGTTTAAGTGCAACTCAGCCCCAGCATTTT.

The chain carries TRBV27 and TRBJ2-7; 7 nucleotides align to TRBD1. V gave up 3 bases and J gave up 2 bases; unmatched junction bases: 1. This CDR3 region has 13 residues. The V gene's germline CDR1 is MNHEY and CDR2 SMNVEV (reference sequence). DNA of the CDR3: TGTGCCAGCAGTTTCGGGACAGCCTACGAGCAGTACTTC. Translation gives CASSFGTAYEQYF.

The chain employs TRBV9 and TRBJ2-7, with 11 bases fitting TRBD2. With V trimmed by 4 bases and J by 3 bases, 3 bases remained unmatched. The CDR3 totals 14 residues. Germline V gene data show CDR1 as SGDLS and CDR2 as YYNGEE. This CDR3 is CASSPGTSGYEQYF. The CDR3 DNA sequence: TGTGCCAGCAGCCCCGGGACTAGCGGCTACGAGCAGTACTTC. Full variable domain (remainder filled in from reference TRBV9 and TRBJ2-7): DSGVTQTPKHLITATGQRVTLRCSPRSGDLSVYWYQQSLDQGLQFLIQYYNGEERAKGNILERFSAQQFPDLHSELNLSSLELGDSALYFCASSPGTSGYEQYFGPGTRLTVT.

The rearrangement links TRBV7-2 to TRBJ2-3, with D unclear. Trimming stripped 0 bases from V and 4 bases from J, with 5 bases between. The CDR3 is made up of 13 amino acids. Germline V gene data show CDR1 as SGHTA and CDR2 as FQGNSA. CDR3 DNA: TGTGCCAGCAGCTTAGCTTGGCCAGATACGCAGTATTTT. Amino acid sequence: CASSLAWPDTQYF.

J is TRBJ1-1 and V is TRBV10-2; D gene uncertain. The CDR3 is made up of 13 amino acids. The V end lost 3 bases, the J end lost 11 bases, and 16 bases lay between the germline ends. Germline lookup yields CDR1 WSHSY and CDR2 SAAADI. Here the CDR3 DNA reads TGCGCCAGCAGTGATCTTGGACCGGACGTGGCTTTCTTT. Amino acids: CASSDLGPDVAFF.

V gene TRBV27 combines with J gene TRBJ2-7; the D gene is possibly TRBD2 (6 bases). The CDR3 is 14 residues long. Trimming shortened V by 6 bases and J by 0 bases, and 12 bases separated the two germline ends. Per germline, CDR1 MNHEY and CDR2 SMNVEV (reference sequence). The CDR3, as DNA: TGTGCCAGCAGCCAGGGACTTTTCTCCTACGAGCAGTACTTC. Its translation: CASSQGLFSYEQYF.

Written as DNA, the CDR3 is TGTGCCAGCGGTTTCGGGGCAGGGGATGAAAAACTGTTTTTT. Its translation: CASGFGAGDEKLFF. The chain carries TRBV25-1 and TRBJ1-4; tentative D call: TRBD1 (6 bases). Germline lookup yields CDR1 MGHDK and CDR2 SYGVNS. This CDR3 has 14 amino acids. V lost 8 bases and J lost 6, with 16 bases in between.

The genes are TRBV4-3 and TRBJ2-5, with 11 bases lining up with TRBD2. Unmatched junction bases numbered 4, after V lost 3 bases and J lost 4 bases. This CDR3 region has 15 residues. The germline gives CDR1 LGHNA, CDR2 YSLEER. The CDR3 loop is CASSHGTSGPETQYF. CDR3 DNA sequence: TGCGCCAGCAGCCATGGGACTAGCGGTCCAGAGACCCAGTACTTC.

On this clone: Other DNA variants within this sample encode the same CDR3. The chain is built from TRBV19 and TRBJ2-1; TRBD2 agrees at 10 bases. This CDR3 region has 15 residues. The V gene's germline CDR1 is LNHDA and CDR2 SQIVND (reference sequence). Trimming cost V 4 bases and J 4 bases; bases outside gene matches: 4. This CDR3 reads CASSTSGSSYNEQFF. CDR3 bases: TGTGCCAGTAGTACTAGCGGGAGTTCTTACAATGAGCAGTTCTTC. Full variable domain (remainder filled in from reference TRBV19 and TRBJ2-1): DGGITQSPKYLFRKEGQNVTLSCEQNLNHDAMYWYRQDPGQGLRLIYYSQIVNDFQKGDIAEGYSVSREKKESFPLTVTSAQKNPTAFYLCASSTSGSSYNEQFFGPGTRLTVL.

This chain joins TRBV6-1 and TRBJ1-2; weak D call: TRBD1 (6 bases). The CDR3 has 13 residues. The V gene lost 4 bases and the J gene lost 9 bases, with 15 bases spanning the gap. Germline V gene data show CDR1 as MNHNS and CDR2 as SASEGT. The CDR3 DNA is TGTGCCAGCAGTGGGGGGCAGATGGAAAGCTACACCTTC. It is translated as CASSGGQMESYTF.

This chain links TRBV27 with TRBJ2-3; a weak D match, TRBD2 (7 bases). V lost 2 bases to trimming and J lost 2 bases, with 23 bases between them. Per the germline V gene, CDR1 is MNHEY and CDR2 is SMNVEV (reference sequence). This CDR3 region has 19 residues. The chain's CDR3 is CASSLAGAWGRMDTDTQYF. The DNA for the CDR3 is TGTGCCAGCAGTTTAGCGGGGGCTTGGGGGAGGATGGACACAGATACGCAGTATTTT.

This rearrangement joins TRBV18 to TRBJ2-2; 9 bases agree with TRBD1. Germline V gene lookup returns CDR1 KGHSH and CDR2 LQKENI. Trimming at V came to 3 bases and at J to 6 bases, leaving 11 bases not matched to a gene. The CDR3 is 17 amino acids. CDR3 DNA: TGTGCCAGCTCACCGTTAACGGACAGGGGAAAGCCCGGGGAGCTGTTTTTT. As protein: CASSPLTDRGKPGELFF.

The gene calls are TRBV29-1 and TRBJ2-7; 7 positions match TRBD2. Germline CDR1 is SQVTM and CDR2 is ANQGSEA. The CDR3 has 14 amino acids. V was clipped by 5 bases and J by 4 bases; unmatched bases: 11. CDR3 loop: CSVNTGNGGYEQYF. The CDR3 DNA reads TGCAGCGTTAATACCGGCAACGGGGGGTACGAGCAGTACTTC.

This clone counts as medium-sized (0.01 to 0.1%). The V and J genes are TRBV29-1 and TRBJ1-5, with a tentative D call TRBD1 (6 bases). V was clipped by 5 bases and J by 6 bases, with 11 bases between them. CDR3 size: 12 residues. CDR1 SQVTM and CDR2 ANQGSEA come from the germline V gene. The CDR3: CSVTQGGQPQHF. CDR3 nucleotides: TGCAGCGTTACACAGGGTGGTCAGCCCCAGCATTTT.

V gene TRBV10-3 combines with J gene TRBJ2-5, with D possibly being TRBD2 (5 bases). Germline V gene sequence: CDR1 ENHRY, CDR2 SYGVKD. The V gene lost 3 bases and the J gene lost 9 bases, with 17 bases spanning the gap. CDR3 length: 14 amino acids. The CDR3 here is CAISDGEGVGAQYF. The DNA of the CDR3 is TGTGCCATCAGTGATGGGGAAGGCGTCGGGGCCCAGTACTTC.

V gene TRBV21-1 combines with J gene TRBJ2-3. TRBV21-1 is flagged as a pseudogene. The CDR3 is 12 amino acids. The CDR3 reads CASSKLGYTQYF. CDR3 coding DNA: TGTGCCAGCAGCAAATTGGGGTATACGCAGTATTTT.

The chain combines TRBV19 with TRBJ2-7; D might be TRBD1 (6 bases). This CDR3 spans 13 amino acids. V was pared by 2 bases and J by 3 bases, with 8 bases between. Germline V gene sequence: CDR1 LNHDA, CDR2 SQIVND (reference sequence). For the CDR3, the DNA is TGTGCCAGTAGTATATTGGACAGCTACGAGCAGTACTTC. Its translation: CASSILDSYEQYF.

This chain uses TRBV6-4 with TRBJ2-1; 10 bases fit TRBD1. Germline V gene data show CDR1 as MRHNA and CDR2 as SNTAGT. The V and J ends lost 6 bases and 7 bases, in that order; junction bases with no gene match: 6. The CDR3 loop spans 14 amino acids. CDR3 nucleotide sequence: TGTGCCAGCAGGACAGGGACAGGGGAAAATGAGCAGTTCTTC. It yields the protein CASRTGTGENEQFF.

The gene calls are TRBV6-1 and TRBJ1-2; no definite D call. This CDR3 is 14 amino acids long. The germline gives CDR1 MNHNS, CDR2 SASEGT. Trimming cost V 2 bases and J 0 bases, with 7 bases left between them. In DNA, the CDR3 is TGTGCCAGCAGTGAATGGGTTTCTAACTATGGCTACACCTTC. Its protein product is CASSEWVSNYGYTF.

This rearrangement joins TRBV12-5 to TRBJ1-4; D is ambiguous. CDR3 size: 15 residues. Germline values: CDR1 LGHNT, CDR2 FRNRAP. The ends were cut back, 4 bases at V and 2 bases at J, with 11 bases in the middle. DNA for the CDR3: TGTGCTAGTGGTTCCACCTCGCGGACTAATGAAAAACTGTTTTTT. Residues: CASGSTSRTNEKLFF.

This sequence joins TRBV5-8 and TRBJ2-1; 7 nucleotides agree with TRBD1. J gave up 9 bases and V 1 base, and 4 bases lay outside the gene matches. Germline CDR1 and CDR2: SGHTS and YDEGEE. The CDR3 has 13 residues. The CDR3 DNA reads TGTGCCAGCAGCTTGACAGGGGCTACTGAGCAGTTCTTC. Amino acid sequence: CASSLTGATEQFF. The full variable domain, with the rest looked up from reference TRBV5-8 and TRBJ2-1, is EAGVTQSPTHLIKTRGQQATLRCSPISGHTSVYWYQQALGLGLQFLLWYDEGEERNRGNFPPRFSGRQFPNYSSELNVNALELEDSALYLCASSLTGATEQFFGPGTRLTVL.

V gene TRBV10-1 combines with J gene TRBJ2-7; tentatively, D is TRBD1 (6 bases). V lost 6 bases and J 3 bases, leaving 15 bases between the germline ends. The CDR3 is 14 residues long. In germline, CDR1 is WNHNN, CDR2 SYGVQD (reference sequence). CDR3 nucleotides: TGCGCCAGCAGCGCCTCAGGGGTCGGCTACGAGCAGTACTTC. It is translated as CASSASGVGYEQYF.

The CDR3 DNA reads TGTGCCAGCAGTGAGGACAGTATCACAGATACGCAGTATTTT. It codes for CASSEDSITDTQYF. The rearrangement joins TRBV6-1 to TRBJ2-3, with D perhaps matching TRBD1 (6 bases). Germline-derived CDR1 and CDR2 are MNHNS and SASEGT. V lost 3 bases and J lost 2, with 9 bases in between. The CDR3 contains 14 residues.

In this sample, this clone turned up a few times. The J gene is TRBJ1-1, the V gene TRBV15; the match to TRBD1 covers 8 bases. The CDR3 totals 15 residues. Germline V lookup: CDR1 LNHNV, CDR2 YYDKDF (reference sequence). V was clipped by 3 bases and J by 7 bases; unmatched bases: 10. The CDR3 reads CATSSLLRGRNEAFF. The CDR3 DNA reads as TGTGCCACCAGCAGCCTGCTCAGGGGGCGGAATGAAGCTTTCTTT.

This rearrangement joins TRBV2 to TRBJ1-6; D is uncertain. V gave up 6 bases and J gave up 7 bases, with 7 bases separating them. The CDR3 runs 12 residues. Germline V gene lookup returns CDR1 SNHLY and CDR2 FYNNEI. CDR3 protein: CASRAENSPLHF. CDR3 in DNA: TGTGCCAGCAGAGCAGAGAATTCACCCCTCCACTTT.